This T cell receptor beta chain came from a study of neurological immune-mediated disorders. The CDR3 is 15 residues long. V trimming: 2 bases; J trimming: 2 bases; junction bases outside the gene matches: 2. TCRdb used MiXCR to reprocess the 5' RACE reads, holding one entry per CDR3 protein. The sample lists 75,000 to 80,000 distinct CDR3 sequences, roughly 4.7% seen once, with 2% to 2.5% in the top ten. This clonotype showed up many times. The V gene is TRBV12-3 or TRBV12-4, the J gene TRBJ1-5, with 8 positions matching TRBD1. The sequenced sample was PBMCs. This TCR was recovered from a woman between 25 and 40 years old with multiple sclerosis. In DNA, the CDR3 is TGTGCCAGCAGTTTACAACAGGGGGGCAATCAGCCCCAGCATTTT. This sequence encodes CASSLQQGGNQPQHF.